This T cell receptor (beta chain) was sequenced during a study of T cell changes during pregnancy in multiple sclerosis. V gave up 4 bases and J gave up 0 bases; unmatched junction bases: 0. CDR3 length equals 14 residues. Germline lookup yields CDR1 SQVTM and CDR2 ANQGSEA. Assay: immunoSEQ multiplex PCR; the TCRdb copy retains only in-frame clones and omits some. The sample shows roughly 76,000 clones, 75% to 95% of them seen only once. This chain joins TRBV29-1 and TRBJ1-4; 9 bases are shared with TRBD1. The material was CD4+ T cells from peripheral blood mononuclear cells, obtained in the second trimester of pregnancy. This clonotype originated in a female donor with multiple sclerosis, enrolled in a pregnancy study. The CDR3 here is CSVGQGATNEKLFF. DNA of the CDR3: TGCAGCGTTGGACAGGGGGCAACTAATGAAAAACTGTTTTTT.